The source of this T cell receptor (beta chain) is a study of memory CD4+ T cells and cytomegalovirus serostatus. Study-level results: CD4+ memory repertoires contained about two fifths of the 164 reported CMV TCRbeta sequences.

The sort gate was single viable CD3+CD4+CD8-CD45RO+ cells for memory CD4+ T cells. Method: immunoSEQ multiplex PCR; TCRdb's copy keeps in-frame clones and lacks some. The sample includes under 55,000 clones, 65% to 80% seen only once; the top ten take approximately 1.4%. As for this clone: Its cognate antigen is unknown. This CDR3 is also generated by other DNA sequences in the sample.

Germline lookup yields CDR1 SNHLY and CDR2 FYNNEI. CDR3 length: 16 amino acids. V was clipped by 6 bases and J by 5 bases; unmatched bases: 11. The sequence was obtained from an adult in good health and CMV-seropositive. Sequenced: memory CD4+ T cells from blood. The chain links TRBV2 to TRBJ2-3; 10 bases line up with TRBD2. CDR3 region: CASRTSGRAGLDTQYF. CDR3 sequence (DNA): TGTGCCAGCAGAACCAGCGGGAGGGCCGGGTTAGATACGCAGTATTTT.